This TCR beta chain was recorded in a study of cytomegalovirus exposure and HLA in healthy donors. About the research overall: Approximately 85 million unique TCRs from HLA-typed donors made up an early data release.

Primers: 60 Vbeta forward and 13 Jbeta reverse. TCRdb's table, derived via immunoSEQ multiplex PCR, lists solely in-frame clones and lacks some. The sample table sets out tens of thousands of clones. The CDR3 is made up of 14 amino acids. Germline CDR1 WSHSY, CDR2 SAAADI. The J segment lost 5 bases and the V segment lost 8 bases, leaving 7 bases of the junction unmatched. Material for sequencing was PBMCs. The chain joins TRBV10-2 to TRBJ1-1; TRBD1 aligns across 11 bases. The TCR sequence derives from a man aged 60 to 69 in good health and CMV-seropositive. This chain's CDR3 is CASWQRDRGTEAFF. In DNA, the CDR3 is TGCGCCAGCTGGCAGAGGGACAGGGGGACTGAAGCTTTCTTT.